This passage covers 5 T cell receptor beta chains from one sample sequenced in a study of long-term antiretroviral therapy in people with HIV. It was version v3.0 of the immunoSEQ assay that was run at survey level. Produced via immunoSEQ multiplex PCR; TCRdb's table is partial and in-frame only. The top ten clones hold around 10% of a sample with about 27,000 clones, roughly 80% of them seen once. The input for sequencing was unsorted PBMCs, taken 0.8 years before starting antiretroviral therapy. These receptors were taken from a man in his late teens or twenties with HIV.

The rearrangement links TRBV5-1 to TRBJ1-2; TRBD1 matches at 7 bases. The CDR3 loop spans 14 amino acids. The J segment lost 10 bases and the V segment lost 4 bases, leaving 13 bases of the junction unmatched. Germline CDR1 is SGHRS and CDR2 is YFSETQ. The CDR3 nucleotides are TGCGCCAGCAGCCCAAGTTTTGAAGGGGGCGTCTACACCTTC. Encoded protein: CASSPSFEGGVYTF.

The rearrangement joins TRBV6-1 to TRBJ1-4, with D tentatively TRBD1 (6 bases). Germline loops: CDR1 MNHNS, CDR2 SASEGT. The CDR3 extends over 16 amino acids. V shed 0 bases and J shed 8 bases, with 16 bases lying between them. The CDR3: CASSEAEGQGSEKLFF. Here the CDR3 DNA reads TGTGCCAGCAGTGAAGCAGAGGGCCAGGGGAGCGAAAAACTGTTTTTT.

This rearrangement joins TRBV18 to TRBJ1-1; D unresolved. The V gene lost 5 bases and the J gene lost 0 bases, with 10 bases spanning the gap. The CDR3 has 14 residues. Germline assignment: CDR1 KGHSH and CDR2 LQKENI. DNA of the CDR3: TGTGCCAGCTCAGTAGCCGGGATGAACACTGAAGCTTTCTTT. This codes for CASSVAGMNTEAFF.

The chain uses TRBV13 and TRBJ1-1; D call uncertain. Germline lookup yields CDR1 PRHDT and CDR2 FYEKMQ (reference sequence). Trimming removed 4 bases at V and 4 bases at J, with 13 bases between. The CDR3 extends over 14 amino acids. CDR3 sequence: CASSSTGLATEAFF. The CDR3 coding sequence is TGTGCCAGCAGCTCAACGGGGTTGGCCACTGAAGCTTTCTTT.

This chain links TRBV7-9 with TRBJ2-3; D gene ambiguous. The germline gives CDR1 SEHNR, CDR2 FQNEAQ (reference sequence). Trimming left V 5 bases short and J 9 bases short, with 15 bases between. The CDR3 runs to 13 residues. The DNA of the CDR3 is TGTGCCAGCAGCCACCCCTGGCTCCCCACGCAGTATTTT. Its translation is CASSHPWLPTQYF.